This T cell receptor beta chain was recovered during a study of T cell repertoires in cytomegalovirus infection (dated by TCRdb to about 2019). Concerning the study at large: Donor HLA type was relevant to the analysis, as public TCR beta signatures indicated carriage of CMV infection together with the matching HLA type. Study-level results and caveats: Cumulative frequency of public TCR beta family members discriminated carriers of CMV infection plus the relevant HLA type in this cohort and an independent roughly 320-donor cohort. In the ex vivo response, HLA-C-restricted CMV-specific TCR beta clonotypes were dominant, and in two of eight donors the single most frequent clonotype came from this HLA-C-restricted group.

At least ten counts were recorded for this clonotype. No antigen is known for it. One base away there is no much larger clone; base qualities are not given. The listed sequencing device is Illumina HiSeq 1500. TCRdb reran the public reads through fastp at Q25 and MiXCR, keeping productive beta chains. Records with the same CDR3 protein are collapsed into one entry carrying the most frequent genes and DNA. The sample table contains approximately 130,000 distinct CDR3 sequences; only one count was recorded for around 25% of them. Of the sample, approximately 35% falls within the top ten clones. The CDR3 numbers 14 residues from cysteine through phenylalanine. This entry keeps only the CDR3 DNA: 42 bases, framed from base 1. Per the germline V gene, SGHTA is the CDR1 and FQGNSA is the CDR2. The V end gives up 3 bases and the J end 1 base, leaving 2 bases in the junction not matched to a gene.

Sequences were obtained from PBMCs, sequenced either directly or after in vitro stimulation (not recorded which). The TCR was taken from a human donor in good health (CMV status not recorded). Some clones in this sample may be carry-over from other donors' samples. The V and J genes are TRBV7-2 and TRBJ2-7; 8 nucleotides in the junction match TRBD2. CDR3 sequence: CASSFTGGSYEQYF. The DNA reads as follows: TGTGCCAGCAGCTTCACGGGAGGGTCCTACGAGCAGTACTTC. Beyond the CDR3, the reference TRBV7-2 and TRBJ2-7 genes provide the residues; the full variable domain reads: GAGVSQSPSNKVTEKGKDVELRCDPISGHTALYWYRQSLGQGLEFLIYFQGNSAPDKSGLPSDRFSAERTGGSVSTLTIQRTQQEDSAVYLCASSFTGGSYEQYFGPGTRLTVT.